The next 21 T cell receptor beta chains were all read from a single sample in a study of T cells in narcolepsy. The table came from immunoSEQ multiplex PCR; TCRdb's copy has only in-frame clones and leaves some out. The sample includes about 40,000 clones, roughly 88% of them seen just once. Sequenced material: CD45RA- memory CD4+ T cells from PBMCs. Receptors originate from a human donor with narcolepsy.

This chain connects TRBV6-5 to TRBJ2-7, with D possibly matching TRBD2 (7 bases). V lost 8 bases, J lost 7 bases, and 21 bases lay in between. The CDR3 is 14 amino acids. Germline values: CDR1 MNHEY, CDR2 SVGAGI. CDR3 DNA sequence: TGTGCCAGCGCTTGGGGGGGCGGAGGTGAGGAGCAGTACTTC. Translation gives CASAWGGGGEEQYF.

The chain has TRBV30 and TRBJ1-1; tentative D call: TRBD1 (5 bases). Germline CDR1 is GTSNPN and CDR2 is SVGIG (reference sequence). Trimming took off 5 bases at V and 0 bases at J, with 13 bases between the two ends. The CDR3 covers 14 residues. Written as DNA, the CDR3 is TGTGCCTGGGACCCTCAGGGCGTGAACACTGAAGCTTTCTTT. It is translated as CAWDPQGVNTEAFF.

V usage is TRBV6-5 and J usage is TRBJ2-7, with 13 positions matching TRBD2. The CDR3 runs 15 residues. Trimming took 7 bases from V and 5 from J; bases not matched to a gene: 8. Germline loops: CDR1 MNHEY, CDR2 SVGAGI. CDR3 protein: CASTKGLAGTDEQYF. As DNA, the CDR3 is TGTGCCAGCACCAAGGGACTAGCGGGAACGGACGAGCAGTACTTC.

The rearrangement uses TRBV7-6 and TRBJ1-2; D gene ambiguous. The CDR3 consists of 15 residues. Trimming removed 6 bases from V and 2 bases from J, with 16 bases in between. Per germline, CDR1 SGHVS and CDR2 FNYEAQ. The CDR3 region is CASSSLRTENYGYTF. The CDR3 DNA follows: TGTGCCAGCAGTTCTCTTAGGACGGAAAACTATGGCTACACCTTC.

The chain has TRBV27 and TRBJ2-5; 9 positions agree with TRBD1. The CDR3 length is 16 residues. CDR1 and CDR2 from the germline V gene are MNHEY and SMNVEV (reference sequence). The V and J ends lost 5 bases and 3 bases, in that order; junction bases with no gene match: 10. The DNA of the CDR3 is TGTGCCAGCAGTAGATTACAGGGGGCAGGGAAAGAGACCCAGTACTTC. Protein sequence: CASSRLQGAGKETQYF.

V gene TRBV18 combines with J gene TRBJ2-6; D unresolved. Trimming took 6 bases from V and 0 from J, leaving 12 bases between them. Germline V lookup: CDR1 KGHSH, CDR2 LQKENI. The CDR3 sequence is 16 residues long. This chain's CDR3 is CASSRGGSSGANVLTF. The CDR3 nucleotides read TGTGCCAGCTCCCGTGGTGGCTCCTCTGGGGCCAACGTCCTGACTTTC.

The chain combines TRBV7-9 with TRBJ1-1, with D possibly being TRBD1 (5 bases). The CDR3 runs to 13 residues. V was shortened by 4 bases and J by 6 bases, with 12 bases between the two germline ends. Germline V gene sequence: CDR1 SEHNR, CDR2 FQNEAQ (reference sequence). The CDR3, as DNA: TGTGCCAGCAGCTACATACCGGGGGCTGAAGCTTTCTTT. This translates into CASSYIPGAEAFF.

The rearrangement links TRBV11-2 to TRBJ2-7; perhaps D is TRBD1 or TRBD2 (5 bases each). V shed 5 bases and J shed 6 bases, with 14 bases lying between them. The CDR3 length is 13 residues. CDR1 is SGHAT and CDR2 is FQNNGV in the germline V gene. The CDR3 DNA reads as TGTGCCAGCAGCCACGGGGCGTGGGGCGAGCAGTACTTC. This encodes CASSHGAWGEQYF.

The chain joins TRBV2 to TRBJ2-2; possibly TRBD1 or TRBD2 for D (5 bases each). The V gene's germline CDR1 is SNHLY and CDR2 FYNNEI. The ends were cut back, 4 bases at V and 6 bases at J, with 12 bases in the middle. The CDR3 runs 14 residues. The DNA of the CDR3 is TGTGCCAGCAGTGGAGGGGCTAGGCCCGGGGAGCTGTTTTTT. Its translation is CASSGGARPGELFF.

V gene TRBV27 combines with J gene TRBJ2-5; 10 bases agree with TRBD1. The CDR3 extends over 15 amino acids. J gave up 3 bases and V 6 bases, and 7 bases lay outside the gene matches. Germline V gene data show CDR1 as MNHEY and CDR2 as SMNVEV (reference sequence). CDR3 nucleotide sequence: TGTGCCAGCAGCCAAGGGACAGGGGTAGAAGAGACCCAGTACTTC. It yields the protein CASSQGTGVEETQYF.

V usage is TRBV5-1 and J usage is TRBJ2-3; 12 nucleotides match TRBD1. Trimming removed 0 bases from V and 0 bases from J; junction bases left unmatched: 5. The germline CDR1 and CDR2 sequences are SGHRS and YFSETQ. The CDR3 totals 18 residues. The CDR3 region has the DNA TGCGCCAGCAGCTTGGGGGACAGGGGGCCCCTTAGCACAGATACGCAGTATTTT. Protein: CASSLGDRGPLSTDTQYF.

The J gene is TRBJ1-6, the V gene TRBV6-5, with D hard to call. The V and J ends lost 7 bases and 0 bases respectively, with 7 bases between them. This CDR3 region has 14 residues. Germline-derived CDR1 and CDR2 are MNHEY and SVGAGI. The CDR3 sequence: CASKKDSYNSPLHF. In nucleotides, the CDR3 is TGTGCCAGCAAGAAGGACTCCTATAATTCACCCCTCCACTTT.

J is TRBJ2-1 and V is TRBV18, with D perhaps matching TRBD1 (5 bases). This CDR3 region has 15 residues. The V end lost 3 bases, the J end lost 5 bases, and 14 bases lay between the germline ends. CDR1 KGHSH and CDR2 LQKENI come from the germline V gene. CDR3 region: CASSPQGVANNEQFF. The CDR3 region has the DNA TGTGCCAGCTCACCCCAAGGGGTGGCTAACAATGAGCAGTTCTTC.

The rearrangement uses TRBV5-5 and TRBJ2-5, with D maybe TRBD2 (5 bases). V shed 0 bases and J shed 5 bases, with 11 bases lying between them. CDR3 size: 14 residues. Germline assignment: CDR1 SGHKS and CDR2 YYEKEE (reference sequence). CDR3 sequence reads: CASSLGELSETQYF. CDR3 sequence (DNA): TGTGCCAGCAGCTTGGGGGAGCTTTCGGAGACCCAGTACTTC.

The V call is TRBV5-1, the J call TRBJ2-3, with 10 bases lining up with TRBD2. Per the germline V gene, CDR1 is SGHRS and CDR2 is YFSETQ. The CDR3 contains 16 residues. With V trimmed by 0 bases and J by 3 bases, 4 bases remained unmatched. The CDR3 loop is CASSLGPSGGTDTQYF. For the CDR3, the DNA is TGCGCCAGCAGCTTGGGGCCTAGCGGGGGAACAGATACGCAGTATTTT.

This clone has just one count. This rearrangement joins TRBV7-3 to TRBJ2-3, with 8 nucleotides matching TRBD1. Germline assignment: CDR1 SGHTA and CDR2 FQGTGA. With 6 bases clipped from V and 4 bases from J, the junction kept 12 bases outside the gene matches. The CDR3 has 16 residues. CDR3 residues: CASSQSGQGAADTQYF. CDR3 nucleotide sequence: TGTGCCAGCAGTCAAAGCGGACAGGGTGCGGCAGATACGCAGTATTTT.

The chain links TRBV7-9 to TRBJ2-3, with 7 positions matching TRBD2. V trimming: 5 bases; J trimming: 2 bases; junction bases outside the gene matches: 4. The length of the CDR3 is 14 residues. Germline CDR1 reads SEHNR; CDR2 reads FQNEAQ (reference sequence). The CDR3, as DNA: TGTGCCAGCAGCCCCCGGGGGGACACAGATACGCAGTATTTT. This codes for CASSPRGDTDTQYF.

This clone was observed a few times. V gene TRBV5-4 combines with J gene TRBJ1-2; no definite D call. Germline V gene sequence: CDR1 SGHNT, CDR2 YYREEE (reference sequence). This CDR3 has 13 residues. V was clipped by 4 bases and J by 2 bases, with 9 bases between them. The CDR3 sequence is CASSPDWNYGYTF. As DNA, the CDR3 is TGTGCCAGCAGCCCGGACTGGAACTATGGCTACACCTTC.

The chain carries TRBV9 and TRBJ1-4; the D is unclear. V lost 1 base to trimming and J lost 0 bases, with 13 bases between them. The CDR3 sequence is 17 residues long. Germline-derived CDR1 and CDR2 are SGDLS and YYNGEE. The CDR3 here is CASSVSPGSATNEKLFF. CDR3 in DNA: TGTGCCAGCAGCGTATCGCCGGGGTCTGCAACTAATGAAAAACTGTTTTTT. Complete variable domain (other parts from reference TRBV9 and TRBJ1-4): DSGVTQTPKHLITATGQRVTLRCSPRSGDLSVYWYQQSLDQGLQFLIQYYNGEERAKGNILERFSAQQFPDLHSELNLSSLELGDSALYFCASSVSPGSATNEKLFFGSGTQLSVL.

V and J are TRBV21-1 and TRBJ2-7; TRBD2, as called in the table, went unchecked against the DNA. TRBV21-1 represents a pseudogene. There are 21 residues in the CDR3. The CDR3 DNA reads as TGTGCCAGCAGCAACTCGATTTACGTCGGGAAGCGGGAGGGTGCGGGAGACGAGCAGTACTTC. This codes for CASSNSIYVGKREGAGDEQYF.

The genes are TRBV6-6 and TRBJ1-4, with no clear D. Trimming shortened V by 6 bases and J by 4 bases, and 12 bases separated the two germline ends. CDR1 MNHNY and CDR2 SVGAGI come from the germline V gene (reference sequence). This CDR3 contains 14 residues. The CDR3 bases are TGTGCCAGCAGACCCCGGGCTATTAATGAAAAACTGTTTTTT. As protein: CASRPRAINEKLFF.